The 20 T cell receptor beta chains listed next were all sequenced from one sample in a study of blood T cells in healthy people across ages (dated by TCRdb to the mid-2010s). Libraries were built with 5' RACE. The sequencing machine was an Illumina HiSeq 2500. A second PCR of roughly 7 to 11 cycles was performed with a sample-barcoded 5' primer and a J-beta primer mix. Clones were called with MiXCR by TCRdb after fastp trimmed the public reads at Q25, and only in-frame beta chains were retained. Each CDR3 protein gets just one entry, which takes the most common genes and DNA from the rows behind it. In all, the sample holds roughly 800,000 distinct CDR3 sequences, and roughly 60% of those were seen once. The ten largest clones capture about 20% of the sample. Sequencing input: blood. The origin of the receptors is a man aged 25-45 years in good health.

The V and J genes are TRBV9 and TRBJ2-4; TRBD1 might be the D (6 bases). The V gene lost 3 bases and the J gene lost 0 bases, with 19 bases spanning the gap. In germline, CDR1 is SGDLS, CDR2 YYNGEE. This CDR3 is 18 amino acids long. The DNA for the CDR3 is TGTGCCAGCAGCGGAGGGGGTCAGGTTAACCTAGCCAAAAACATTCAGTACTTC. It is translated as CASSGGGQVNLAKNIQYF.

The rearrangement uses TRBV9 and TRBJ1-2, with D perhaps matching TRBD1 (5 bases). The V gene's germline CDR1 is SGDLS and CDR2 YYNGEE. Trimming pared 4 bases from V and 3 bases from J, leaving 13 bases between. The CDR3 covers 14 residues. CDR3 bases: TGTGCCAGCAGCTCCGAGGGGACTTACTATGGCTACACCTTC. Encoded protein: CASSSEGTYYGYTF.

This chain joins TRBV6-6 and TRBJ2-1; TRBD2 matches at 9 bases. The J segment lost 9 bases and the V segment lost 7 bases, leaving 10 bases of the junction unmatched. CDR1 and CDR2 (germline): MNHNY, SVGAGI (reference sequence). The CDR3 consists of 14 residues. CDR3 residues: CASKIAGVGSEQFF. The CDR3 nucleotides are TGTGCCAGCAAAATAGCGGGAGTGGGGAGTGAGCAGTTCTTC.

The chain is built from TRBV10-2 and TRBJ2-7; D gene ambiguous. The CDR3 length is 17 residues. Looked up from germline, CDR1 is WSHSY and CDR2 is SAAADI. Between the trimmed V and J ends, which lost 9 bases and 2 bases, there was a span of 26 bases. DNA of the CDR3: TGCGCCAGTTCCCATATCCTCCAGTCCCACACCCCCTACGAGCAGTACTTC. Amino acid sequence: CASSHILQSHTPYEQYF.

V and J are TRBV6-5 and TRBJ1-1; D is unclear. V dropped 5 bases and J dropped 0 bases, with 13 bases sitting between them. The CDR3 is 15 residues long. The germline V gene encodes CDR1 MNHEY and CDR2 SVGAGI. CDR3 in amino acids: CASSPGGRLNTEAFF. The CDR3, as DNA: TGTGCCAGCAGTCCCGGAGGGCGCTTGAACACTGAAGCTTTCTTT.

This rearrangement joins TRBV29-1 to TRBJ2-5; 7 nucleotides match TRBD2. Germline CDR1 and CDR2: SQVTM and ANQGSEA. This CDR3 is 12 amino acids long. V was pared by 2 bases and J by 11 bases, with 8 bases of the junction left unmatched. The CDR3 DNA follows: TGCAGCGTTGAATCTGGGCGGGAGAAGCAGTACTTC. This gives the protein CSVESGREKQYF. Based on the CDR3 plus reference TRBV29-1 and TRBJ2-5, the full variable domain is SAVISQKPSRDICQRGTSLTIQCQVDSQVTMMFWYRQQPGQSLTLIATANQGSEATYESGFVIDKFPISRPNLTFSTLTVSNMSPEDSSIYLCSVESGREKQYFGPGTRLLVL.

This clonotype was observed a handful of times. V gene TRBV20-1 combines with J gene TRBJ2-5; TRBD2 matches 8 bases. Germline loops: CDR1 DFQATT, CDR2 SNEGSKA (reference sequence). The CDR3 contains 14 residues. Trimming at V came to 6 bases and at J to 4 bases, leaving 10 bases not matched to a gene. For the CDR3, the DNA is TGCAGTGCAACCGAGGGGACTAGGGGAGAGACCCAGTACTTC. Translation gives CSATEGTRGETQYF.

The chain is built from TRBV28 and TRBJ2-7; D not certain. V was shortened by 3 bases and J by 0 bases, with 9 bases between the two germline ends. The germline V gene has CDR1 MDHEN and CDR2 SYDVKM. This CDR3 has 14 residues. The CDR3 reads CASSFRQISYEQYF. The CDR3 DNA follows: TGTGCCAGCAGTTTCCGTCAAATCTCCTACGAGCAGTACTTC. Using reference TRBV28 and TRBJ2-7 for the parts outside the CDR3, the full variable domain is DVKVTQSSRYLVKRTGEKVFLECVQDMDHENMFWYRQDPGLGLRLIYFSYDVKMKEKGDIPEGYSVSREKKERFSLILESASTNQTSMYLCASSFRQISYEQYFGPGTRLTVT.

A few counts support this clonotype. The chain links TRBV20-1 to TRBJ1-2, with D possibly TRBD1 on 5 matching bases. This CDR3 region has 12 residues. V lost 0 bases and J lost 5, with 7 bases in between. Per the germline V gene, CDR1 is DFQATT and CDR2 is SNEGSKA (reference sequence). CDR3 sequence (DNA): TGCAGTGCTAGAGATGGGGGGTATGGCTACACCTTC. The encoded protein is CSARDGGYGYTF.

The chain joins TRBV20-1 to TRBJ2-3, with a possible D match to TRBD2 (6 bases). V lost 8 bases, J lost 1 base, and 16 bases lay in between. The CDR3 sequence is 14 residues long. Germline V gene data show CDR1 as DFQATT and CDR2 as SNEGSKA (reference sequence). The CDR3, as DNA: TGCAGTCCCCTTGGGACTGTTGGCACAGATACGCAGTATTTT. Its protein is CSPLGTVGTDTQYF.

The chain employs TRBV7-2 and TRBJ2-7; TRBD1 or TRBD2 may be the D gene (5 bases each). The length of the CDR3 is 12 residues. V was pared by 9 bases and J by 6 bases, with 15 bases between. The germline V gene encodes CDR1 SGHTA and CDR2 FQGNSA. The chain's CDR3 is CASRYRGAEQYF. The CDR3 nucleotides are TGTGCCAGTAGATACCGGGGCGCCGAGCAGTACTTC.

This chain links TRBV29-1 with TRBJ2-7; 11 bases map to TRBD2. Germline CDR1 SQVTM, CDR2 ANQGSEA. V gave up 3 bases and J gave up 1 base; unmatched junction bases: 5. This CDR3 has 15 residues. CDR3 DNA: TGCAGCGTTGATATACCTAGCGGGAGGTCCTACGAGCAGTACTTC. Protein: CSVDIPSGRSYEQYF.

The V gene is TRBV29-1, the J gene TRBJ2-2; no firm D call. This CDR3 comprises 12 residues. Between the trimmed V and J ends, which lost 6 bases and 6 bases, there was a span of 11 bases. Germline CDR1 is SQVTM and CDR2 is ANQGSEA. In DNA form, the CDR3 reads TGCAGCGTGGGCTACATACCCGGGGAGCTGTTTTTT. Translation gives CSVGYIPGELFF.

The gene calls are TRBV4-1 and TRBJ2-5, with a tentative D call TRBD2 (5 bases). CDR3 length: 14 residues. The V end was cut by 1 base, the J end by 11 bases, with 17 bases between. Germline lookup yields CDR1 MGHRA and CDR2 YSYEKL. The CDR3 spells CASSQGISLGEQYF. CDR3 DNA: TGCGCCAGCAGCCAAGGGATTAGTCTCGGGGAGCAGTACTTC.

The gene calls are TRBV20-1 and TRBJ1-1; D remains unclear. Per the germline V gene, CDR1 is DFQATT and CDR2 is SNEGSKA (reference sequence). CDR3 size: 14 residues. V was trimmed by 5 bases and J by 0 bases, leaving 13 bases between them. DNA for the CDR3: TGCAGTGCTGAGACGGGTCCAGTGAACACTGAAGCTTTCTTT. Its protein product is CSAETGPVNTEAFF.

V and J are TRBV28 and TRBJ1-4, with D possibly being TRBD1 (6 bases). The germline V gene encodes CDR1 MDHEN and CDR2 SYDVKM. The CDR3 has 14 residues. V lost 5 bases and J lost 8, with 15 bases in between. The CDR3 protein is CASSNAGTNEKLFF. In DNA, the CDR3 is TGTGCCAGCAGTAACGCCGGGACAAACGAAAAACTGTTTTTT.

This chain links TRBV6-5 with TRBJ2-1; D gene unclear. The germline CDR1 and CDR2 sequences are MNHEY and SVGAGI. CDR3 length: 15 amino acids. V shed 0 bases and J shed 13 bases, with 19 bases lying between them. The CDR3 bases are TGTGCCAGCAGTTACTCGAGTGGGCCCGTGGAGACCCAGTTCTTC. It is translated as CASSYSSGPVETQFF.

This clonotype appeared a few times. V is TRBV7-3 and J is TRBJ2-3; 8 positions match TRBD2. V lost 2 bases and J lost 0; bases outside the gene matches: 4. Germline loops: CDR1 SGHTA, CDR2 FQGTGA. The CDR3 contains 16 residues. Written as DNA, the CDR3 is TGTGCCAGCAGCTTACTAGCGGGCACTAGCACAGATACGCAGTATTTT. Protein product: CASSLLAGTSTDTQYF.

The chain combines TRBV12-3 or TRBV12-4 with TRBJ1-6; D possibly corresponds to TRBD1 (5 bases). V lost 1 base and J lost 9, with 13 bases in between. The CDR3 spans 15 residues. CDR3 region: CASSLEAERGSPLHF. The CDR3 DNA is TGTGCCAGCAGTTTAGAGGCTGAGAGGGGTTCACCCCTCCACTTT.

This clonotype was counted a few times. The V and J genes are TRBV27 and TRBJ2-7; 8 positions agree with TRBD1. The CDR3 is 14 residues long. CDR1 is MNHEY, CDR2 SMNVEV, per germline (reference sequence). Unmatched junction bases numbered 8, after V lost 6 bases and J lost 4 bases. In DNA form, the CDR3 reads TGTGCCAGCAGCCTCTTCAGGGGGCCATACGAGCAGTACTTC. This encodes CASSLFRGPYEQYF.